The sample holds many counts of the clone carrying this T cell receptor (beta chain). This entry is derived from a study of patients and donors after allogeneic stem cell transplantation. TCRdb redid the calling of the RT-PCR reads with MiXCR, one entry per CDR3 protein. This sample has some 10,000 distinct CDR3 sequences, with 4% found just once. There are 13 residues in the CDR3. Trimming cost V 8 bases and J 0 bases, with 11 bases left between them. Germline assignment: CDR1 GTSNPN and CDR2 SVGIG (reference sequence). The chain carries TRBV30 and TRBJ2-1; D gene unclear. The source material was blood, either unsorted or a sorted T cell fraction (not recorded which). The origin of this receptor is a human donor who was either an allogeneic HSCT recipient or a stem cell or donor lymphocyte infusion donor (not recorded which). It is not recorded whose cells these are; they may come from a transplant donor. The CDR3 coding sequence is TGTGCCCGCTCTCAGAGCTCCTACAATGAGCAGTTCTTC. It encodes CARSQSSYNEQFF.